This entry describes one T cell receptor beta chain. Its antigen is currently unknown. These data originate in a study of cytomegalovirus exposure and HLA in healthy donors. Study overall: Among about 200 million T cells, an earlier analysis found 120 million or so unique TCR beta sequences. An early release of data contained around 80 million unique TCRs, which came from HLA-typed donors.

Regarding the study as a whole: Owing to their indistinguishability, certain V segments, notably TRBV6-2 and TRBV6-3, were excluded. Rates of TCR association differed by HLA locus in a later analysis, with DRB1 highest and HLA-C lowest.

60 Vbeta and 13 Jbeta primers were used in PCR. Data came from immunoSEQ multiplex PCR; TCRdb stores just in-frame clones and leaves some out. The sample yields 150,000 or so clones, 84% seen once. Trimming took off 3 bases at V and 0 bases at J, with 9 bases between the two ends. The CDR3 is 15 residues long. Germline V CDR1 and CDR2: MNHNS, SASEGT. This TCR derives from a man aged 45-65 years in good health and CMV-seropositive. The chain employs TRBV6-1 and TRBJ1-5, with a weak D call TRBD1 (6 bases). Sample: PBMCs. CDR3 nucleotide sequence: TGTGCCAGCAGTGACGGACAGACTAGCAATCAGCCCCAGCATTTT. It encodes CASSDGQTSNQPQHF.